The 18 T cell receptor beta chains given below trace back to one sample, sequenced in a study of blood T cell repertoires in COVID-19. TCRdb's copy holds only in-frame clones and misses some; the assay was immunoSEQ multiplex PCR. The sample lists roughly 100,000 clones, around 90% seen once, with roughly 5.6% in the top ten. Material for sequencing was peripheral blood. These receptors all come from a woman aged 45-65 years with COVID-19, enrolled during active disease.

The chain is built from TRBV7-2 and TRBJ2-7, with D unclear. The CDR3 is 13 amino acids. Germline lookup yields CDR1 SGHTA and CDR2 FQGNSA. V dropped 4 bases and J dropped 2 bases, with 9 bases sitting between them. CDR3 protein: CASSSTQTYEQYF. Written as DNA, the CDR3 is TGTGCCAGCAGCTCCACACAGACCTACGAGCAGTACTTC.

The V and J genes are TRBV2 and TRBJ1-2; 10 bases align to TRBD1. Per the germline V gene, CDR1 is SNHLY and CDR2 is FYNNEI. With V trimmed by 4 bases and J by 5 bases, 10 bases remained unmatched. The CDR3 has 16 amino acids. CDR3 in amino acids: CASSGTGGPTGYGYTF. CDR3 sequence (DNA): TGTGCCAGCAGTGGGACAGGGGGTCCGACTGGATATGGCTACACCTTC.

This rearrangement joins TRBV18 to TRBJ2-7, with D perhaps matching TRBD2 (6 bases). Germline lookup yields CDR1 KGHSH and CDR2 LQKENI. CDR3 length: 15 residues. The V end lost 2 bases, the J end lost 5 bases, and 16 bases lay between the germline ends. In nucleotides, the CDR3 is TGTGCCAGCTCACCAGTGGGACTCCAGGCGGACGAGCAGTACTTC. It translates to CASSPVGLQADEQYF. The full variable domain, in which reference TRBV18 and TRBJ2-7 provide the parts outside the CDR3, is NAGVMQNPRHLVRRRGQEARLRCSPMKGHSHVYWYRQLPEEGLKFMVYLQKENIIDESGMPKERFSAEFPKEGPSILRIQQVVRGDSAAYFCASSPVGLQADEQYFGPGTRLTVT.

The chain uses TRBV29-1 and TRBJ1-2, with 10 bases matching TRBD1. This CDR3 comprises 12 residues. Germline values: CDR1 SQVTM, CDR2 ANQGSEA. Trimming at V came to 7 bases and at J to 6 bases, leaving 5 bases not matched to a gene. The CDR3 DNA reads TGCAGCGCCGGGACAGGGGTAGATGGCTACACCTTC. It yields the protein CSAGTGVDGYTF.

The chain employs TRBV7-9 and TRBJ2-3, with TRBD1 as a possible D gene (6 bases). Trimming left V 4 bases short and J 0 bases short, with 14 bases between. The CDR3 consists of 16 residues. Germline-derived CDR1 and CDR2 are SEHNR and FQNEAQ (reference sequence). CDR3 DNA: TGTGCCAGCAGCTACGGACAGACGACTAGCACAGATACGCAGTATTTT. This translates into CASSYGQTTSTDTQYF.

The V call is TRBV15, the J call TRBJ2-7; 9 bases match TRBD1. Germline V gene lookup returns CDR1 LNHNV and CDR2 YYDKDF (reference sequence). The V gene end was trimmed by 2 bases and the J gene end by 0 bases; junction bases not matched to a gene: 5. The length of the CDR3 is 16 residues. CDR3 sequence reads: CATSRPGTGSSYEQYF. In DNA form, the CDR3 reads TGTGCCACCAGCAGACCTGGGACAGGGAGCTCCTACGAGCAGTACTTC.

The V call is TRBV5-5, the J call TRBJ1-5; 7 bases match TRBD1. The CDR3 loop spans 17 amino acids. From germline, CDR1 is SGHKS and CDR2 YYEKEE (reference sequence). V was pared by 0 bases and J by 2 bases, with 8 bases of the junction left unmatched. The CDR3 loop reads CASSLARWGTGNQPQHF. The CDR3 DNA reads TGTGCCAGCAGCTTGGCGAGGTGGGGGACAGGCAATCAGCCCCAGCATTTT. Full variable domain (outside the CDR3, taken from reference TRBV5-5 and TRBJ1-5): DAGVTQSPTHLIKTRGQQVTLRCSPISGHKSVSWYQQVLGQGPQFIFQYYEKEERGRGNFPDRFSARQFPNYSSELNVNALLLGDSALYLCASSLARWGTGNQPQHFGDGTRLSIL.

The chain couples TRBV6-2 or TRBV6-3 to TRBJ2-7, with TRBD2 matching over 11 bases. This CDR3 has 17 residues. V shed 4 bases, J shed 0 bases, and the junction held 8 bases outside the gene matches. Germline CDR1 reads MNHEY; CDR2 reads SVGEGT. Here the CDR3 reads CASSFSTTSGNSYEQYF. Here the CDR3 DNA reads TGTGCCAGCAGTTTTTCCACGACTAGCGGGAACTCCTACGAGCAGTACTTC.

The V and J genes are TRBV11-2 and TRBJ1-2, with 9 bases that match TRBD1. CDR1 and CDR2 from the germline V gene are SGHAT and FQNNGV. The V gene end was trimmed by 1 base and the J gene end by 9 bases; junction bases not matched to a gene: 12. The CDR3 contains 16 residues. CDR3 nucleotide sequence: TGTGCCAGCAGCTTAGGACCACCGGGACAGGGTTATAGCTACACCTTC. This codes for CASSLGPPGQGYSYTF.

The chain combines TRBV10-3 with TRBJ1-6, with 7 bases aligning to TRBD1. Trimming at V came to 2 bases and at J to 5 bases, leaving 6 bases not matched to a gene. The germline CDR1 and CDR2 sequences are ENHRY and SYGVKD. The CDR3 length is 16 residues. The CDR3: CAISERGQANNSPLHF. The CDR3 DNA reads TGTGCCATCAGTGAGCGCGGACAGGCCAATAATTCACCCCTCCACTTT.

This chain uses TRBV2 with TRBJ2-1, with 9 bases that match TRBD1. Germline V gene lookup returns CDR1 SNHLY and CDR2 FYNNEI. V gave up 4 bases and J gave up 3 bases; unmatched junction bases: 4. This CDR3 is built from 15 residues. The CDR3 is CASSAGQGFYNEQFF. CDR3 in DNA: TGTGCCAGCAGTGCGGGACAGGGATTCTACAATGAGCAGTTCTTC.

This clone was observed a single time. The gene calls are TRBV6-2 or TRBV6-3 and TRBJ2-3; 13 bases map to TRBD2. Germline CDR1 and CDR2: MNHEY and SVGEGT. Trimming took 2 bases from V and 4 from J; bases not matched to a gene: 3. The CDR3 is made up of 16 amino acids. CDR3 in DNA: TGTGCCAGCAGTTACCCCGGACTAGCGGGGGCAGATACGCAGTATTTT. Its protein product is CASSYPGLAGADTQYF.

The V and J genes are TRBV9 and TRBJ2-5; a weak D match, TRBD1 (5 bases). V was shortened by 0 bases and J by 5 bases, with 5 bases between the two germline ends. The CDR3 loop spans 12 amino acids. Germline CDR1 is SGDLS and CDR2 is YYNGEE. CDR3 in amino acids: CASSVEGETQYF. In nucleotides, the CDR3 is TGTGCCAGCAGCGTAGAGGGGGAGACCCAGTACTTC.

This chain links TRBV7-9 with TRBJ2-3; 7 nucleotides agree with TRBD1. The CDR3 length is 14 residues. CDR1 and CDR2 from the germline V gene are SEHNR and FQNEAQ (reference sequence). The trim removed 5 bases at V and 5 bases at J, leaving 7 bases unmatched. CDR3 bases: TGTGCCAGCAGCCGGAAGGGGGCAGTAGATACGCAGTATTTT. It is translated as CASSRKGAVDTQYF.

The rearrangement uses TRBV7-2 and TRBJ1-4; a possible D gene is TRBD1 (6 bases). V was cut by 5 bases and J by 4 bases, with 17 bases left in between. The CDR3 loop spans 16 amino acids. Germline-derived CDR1 and CDR2 are SGHTA and FQGNSA. This CDR3 reads CASSPYLGAGNEKLFF. In DNA form, the CDR3 reads TGTGCCAGCAGCCCTTATTTGGGGGCTGGTAATGAAAAACTGTTTTTT.

The J gene is TRBJ2-1, the V gene TRBV10-1; TRBD2 matches at 11 bases. The CDR3 consists of 16 residues. V lost 4 bases, J lost 6 bases, and 8 bases stayed unmatched. Germline V lookup: CDR1 WNHNN, CDR2 SYGVQD (reference sequence). The CDR3 is CASSGMTSGAINEQFF. The CDR3, as DNA: TGCGCCAGCAGTGGGATGACTAGCGGGGCGATCAATGAGCAGTTCTTC.

This CDR3 is CATGSGGAGETQYF. The CDR3 DNA reads as TGTGCCACAGGCAGCGGGGGGGCGGGAGAGACCCAGTACTTC. This chain links TRBV10-3 with TRBJ2-5; 10 bases match TRBD2. V was pared by 10 bases and J by 4 bases, with 9 bases of the junction left unmatched. This CDR3 has 14 residues. CDR1 ENHRY and CDR2 SYGVKD come from the germline V gene.

V and J are TRBV12-3 or TRBV12-4 and TRBJ1-3; no clear D. V lost 8 bases and J 2 bases, leaving 10 bases between the germline ends. This CDR3 region has 13 residues. The CDR3 sequence: CASEEVAGNTIYF. CDR3 nucleotide sequence: TGTGCCAGCGAGGAGGTCGCTGGAAACACCATATATTTT.